The 10 T cell receptor beta chains below were found in one sample sequenced in a study of T cells in Graves' hyperthyroidism and ophthalmopathy. From RNA transcripts, TCR beta CDR3 regions were amplified. With the HTBI primer set, the TCR CDR3 went through a first round of RT-PCR. TCRdb fed the multiplex PCR reads into MiXCR, producing one record per CDR3 protein. The sample has under 650,000 distinct CDR3 sequences, about 16% seen once. The specimen was blood. The source of these receptors is a woman aged 30 to 39 with Graves' hyperthyroidism.

The V call is TRBV6-1, the J call TRBJ2-7; 7 bases align to TRBD2. The V segment lost 7 bases and the J segment 3 bases; nucleotides outside the gene matches: 15. CDR1 is MNHNS and CDR2 is SASEGT in the germline V gene. The CDR3 length is 16 residues. In DNA, the CDR3 is TGTGCCAGCACCATGGGAAGCGGGGCCGCATTCTACGAGCAGTACTTC. Translating gives CASTMGSGAAFYEQYF.

This clonotype was observed many times. This rearrangement joins TRBV18 to TRBJ1-1; D remains unclear. This CDR3 region has 13 residues. The germline V and J ends were trimmed by 2 bases and 1 base, with 5 bases remaining between them. Germline-derived CDR1 and CDR2 are KGHSH and LQKENI. CDR3 protein: CASSPGRNTEAFF. The CDR3, as DNA: TGTGCCAGCTCACCAGGGCGGAACACTGAAGCTTTCTTT.

The chain carries TRBV6-1 and TRBJ2-4; no definite D call. V was trimmed by 3 bases and J by 3 bases, leaving 9 bases between them. Germline CDR1 and CDR2: MNHNS and SASEGT. This CDR3 is built from 14 residues. The CDR3 region has the DNA TGTGCCAGCAGTGATGGGTATAGCAAAAACATTCAGTACTTC. Its translation: CASSDGYSKNIQYF.

The chain recombines TRBV27 with TRBJ2-7; TRBD2 matches 10 bases. This CDR3 is 13 amino acids long. Germline V gene lookup returns CDR1 MNHEY and CDR2 SMNVEV (reference sequence). J gave up 6 bases and V 3 bases, and 2 bases lay outside the gene matches. CDR3 sequence: CASSLLAGAEQYF. The CDR3 DNA sequence: TGTGCCAGCAGTTTGCTAGCGGGAGCCGAGCAGTACTTC.

This clonotype was counted ten times or more. The chain links TRBV7-8 to TRBJ2-1; 8 nucleotides align to TRBD2. This CDR3 has 15 amino acids. CDR1 and CDR2 from the germline V gene are SGHVS and FQNEAQ. Germline trimming cut 3 bases from V and 7 bases from J; bases unmatched to any gene: 8. The CDR3 here is CASSFILAEWNEQFF. The CDR3 DNA reads as TGTGCCAGCAGCTTTATACTAGCGGAGTGGAATGAGCAGTTCTTC.

This clonotype was seen a few times. The J gene is TRBJ1-1, the V gene TRBV28; 7 positions agree with TRBD1. V was pared by 5 bases and J by 5 bases, with 5 bases of the junction left unmatched. CDR3 length: 13 amino acids. Germline V CDR1 and CDR2: MDHEN, SYDVKM. The CDR3 nucleotides are TGTGCCAGCAGTCCGGACAGGCGAACTGAAGCTTTCTTT. It is translated as CASSPDRRTEAFF.

The sample holds a few counts of this clonotype. The J gene is TRBJ1-1, the V gene TRBV5-4; D remains ambiguous. The germline V gene has CDR1 SGHNT and CDR2 YYREEE (reference sequence). Between the trimmed V and J ends, which lost 7 bases and 1 base, there was a span of 8 bases. This CDR3 has 12 residues. The CDR3: CASGDPNTEAFF. The CDR3 DNA reads as TGTGCCAGCGGAGACCCGAACACTGAAGCTTTCTTT.

This clonotype was detected many times. The J gene is TRBJ2-7, the V gene TRBV18, with 7 bases that match TRBD2. The CDR3 spans 15 residues. V was clipped by 1 base and J by 6 bases; unmatched bases: 9. The germline gives CDR1 KGHSH, CDR2 LQKENI. CDR3 bases: TGTGCCAGCTCACCACGTCGCGGGAGTGTGTCCGAGCAGTACTTC. It encodes CASSPRRGSVSEQYF.

This clonotype has ten or more counts. Here the CDR3 DNA reads TGTGCCAGCAGTTACAGCCGGGCCTATGGCTACACCTTC. Translating gives CASSYSRAYGYTF. The chain has TRBV6-5 and TRBJ1-2; D ambiguous. This CDR3 has 13 residues. CDR1 and CDR2 (germline): MNHEY, SVGAGI. The germline V and J ends were trimmed by 2 bases and 4 bases, with 8 bases remaining between them.

V and J are TRBV7-2 and TRBJ1-2; D not resolved. The CDR3 covers 13 residues. With 3 bases removed from V and 5 bases from J, the gap between germline ends came to 10 bases. Germline V lookup: CDR1 SGHTA, CDR2 FQGNSA. The CDR3 is CASSFSPGYGYTF. The CDR3 DNA sequence: TGTGCCAGCAGCTTCTCCCCGGGATATGGCTACACCTTC. The full variable domain, with the rest looked up from reference TRBV7-2 and TRBJ1-2, is GAGVSQSPSNKVTEKGKDVELRCDPISGHTALYWYRQSLGQGLEFLIYFQGNSAPDKSGLPSDRFSAERTGGSVSTLTIQRTQQEDSAVYLCASSFSPGYGYTFGSGTRLTVV.